Included here is one T cell receptor beta chain sequence, with context. Membership in each cohort depended on participant-reported clinical history. This sample was included in a study of blood T cell repertoires in COVID-19. Study at large: COVID-19 samples, acute and convalescent, were from the United States, Italy and Spain.

Authors' methods: Estimated nucleated cell counts came from reference gene primer amplification. Assay: immunoSEQ multiplex PCR; the TCRdb copy retains only in-frame clones and omits some. The V and J calls and clone size are taken from that table; D and trimming were inferred from the DNA. This sample carries around 100,000 clones, about 86% of them seen once, and the ten largest clones take less than 3.5%. The CDR3 loop spans 12 amino acids. Germline CDR1 is MDHEN and CDR2 is SYDVKM. The chain links TRBV28 to TRBJ2-7; a possible D gene is TRBD1 (6 bases). Sequencing input: PBMCs or T cells enriched from blood (not recorded which). This TCR was recovered from a woman aged 50 to 65 who had recovered from COVID-19. The CDR3 DNA is TGTGCTTCCAAGGGGACAACGGGGGAGCAGTACTTC. It translates to CASKGTTGEQYF. Supplemented by reference TRBV28 and TRBJ2-7, the full variable domain reads DVKVTQSSRYLVKRTGEKVFLECVQDMDHENMFWYRQDPGLGLRLIYFSYDVKMKEKGDIPEGYSVSREKKERFSLILESASTNQTSMYLCASKGTTGEQYFGPGTRLTVT.